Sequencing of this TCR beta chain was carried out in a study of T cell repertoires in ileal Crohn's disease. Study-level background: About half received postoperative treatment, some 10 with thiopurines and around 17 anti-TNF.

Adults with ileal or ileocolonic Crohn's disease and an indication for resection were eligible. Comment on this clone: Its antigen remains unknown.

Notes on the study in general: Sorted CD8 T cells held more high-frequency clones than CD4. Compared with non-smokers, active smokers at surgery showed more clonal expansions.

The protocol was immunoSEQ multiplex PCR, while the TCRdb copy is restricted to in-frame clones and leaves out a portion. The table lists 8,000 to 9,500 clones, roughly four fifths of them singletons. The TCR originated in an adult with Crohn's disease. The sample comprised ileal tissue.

The CDR3 coding sequence is TGTGCCTGGAGTGCCGGGACAGGGGTTTTCTATGGCTACACCTTC. This gives the protein CAWSAGTGVFYGYTF. The chain carries TRBV30 and TRBJ1-2, with TRBD1 identical over 10 bases. CDR3 length: 15 amino acids. J was trimmed by 4 bases and V by 1 base; bases with no gene match: 6. Germline loops: CDR1 GTSNPN, CDR2 SVGIG (reference sequence).